This T cell receptor (beta chain) was captured in a study of identical twins. Study-level findings and limits: Compared with models, monozygotic twins showed more out-of-frame TCR alpha sharing. In beta out-of-frame sequences, the excess sharing between twins was weaker.

This clonotype showed up many times. Antigen unknown. V was shortened by 3 bases and J by 6 bases, with 12 bases between the two germline ends. The CDR3 sequence is 14 residues long. The authors used template switching to add a universal primer site and gave cDNA unique molecular identifiers. Each CDR3 protein is one row after TCRdb ran MiXCR on the 5' RACE reads. The data hold around 250,000 distinct CDR3 sequences, with 7% observed a single time. This sample also belongs to another study, concerning yellow fever vaccine responses in identical twins. This second study notes: The authors reported partly convergent, partly personalized vaccine responses in identical twins.

The sequencing sample was made of memory (CD45RO+) T cells sorted from blood. The genes are TRBV12-3 or TRBV12-4 and TRBJ1-5; perhaps TRBD1 as D (6 bases). The sequence derives from a woman aged 18-29 years in good health. The CDR3 sequence: CASSFQGLGQPQHF. CDR3 DNA: TGTGCCAGCAGTTTTCAGGGGTTGGGTCAGCCCCAGCATTTT.